Included here is one T cell receptor beta chain sequence, with context. This clonotype was found many times. This receptor's antigen is unknown. No per-base quality is available; no much larger clone lies one base away. This sample was sequenced with an Illumina MiSeq. The raw public data were reprocessed by TCRdb itself: fastp quality trimming at Q25, MiXCR clonotype calling, in-frame beta chains only. All rows with the same CDR3 protein become a single entry with the most common DNA and genes. The sample table shows 3,500 to 5,500 distinct CDR3 sequences, and 9.5% are seen once. The top ten clones comprise roughly a third of the sample. CDR1 SEHNR and CDR2 FQNEAQ are derived from the germline V gene (reference sequence). From the cysteine through the phenylalanine, the CDR3 covers 14 amino acids. The read is trimmed to its CDR3 DNA, 42 bases read in frame from base 1. The V end gives up 5 bases and the J end 1 base, leaving 4 bases in the junction not matched to a gene.

This entry belongs to a study. The chain was built from TRBV7-9 and TRBJ2-7; TRBD2 agrees with 8 junctional bases. The sequence was obtained from a human donor with rheumatoid arthritis. The sequencing input was CD4+ T cells from peripheral blood. CDR3 sequence: CASSVSGSSYEQYF. The DNA sequence is TGTGCCAGCAGCGTGAGCGGGAGTTCCTACGAGCAGTACTTC.